One and the same sample provided the 9 T cell receptor beta chains below, sequenced in a study of blood T cells in healthy people across ages (dated by TCRdb to between 2015 and 2016). Libraries were prepared through 5' RACE. Sequencer: Illumina HiSeq 2500. A second PCR of roughly 6 to 11 cycles was performed with a sample-barcoded 5' primer and a J-beta primer mix. TCRdb reanalyzed the raw reads on its own, using fastp at Q25 for trimming and MiXCR for clone calling, and kept in-frame beta chains. CDR3 protein sequences are deduplicated, and each keeps its most common genes and DNA. Recorded for this sample are about 510,000 distinct CDR3 sequences; about 27% of them occurred a single time. The top ten clones comprise approximately 3.3% of the sample. These sequences were also reported in another study, on T cells of mothers and their children.

Sequencing input: blood. These receptors were obtained from a boy between 2 and 10 years old in good health.

This clonotype showed up just a few times. This chain uses TRBV7-9 with TRBJ1-3; D unresolved. Trimming took 5 bases from V and 2 from J, leaving 10 bases between them. CDR1 and CDR2 (germline): SEHNR, FQNEAQ (reference sequence). There are 14 residues in the CDR3. The CDR3, as DNA: TGTGCCAGCAGCATTTCCCGGGCTGGAAACACCATATATTTT. Protein sequence: CASSISRAGNTIYF.

The chain has TRBV29-1 and TRBJ2-1; a possible D gene is TRBD1 (5 bases). V lost 6 bases and J 15 bases, leaving 9 bases between the germline ends. The germline V gene has CDR1 SQVTM and CDR2 ANQGSEA. The CDR3 is 8 amino acids. The CDR3 sequence is CSVTQGFF. The CDR3 DNA reads as TGCAGCGTGACTCAGGGGTTCTTC.

The chain links TRBV12-3 or TRBV12-4 to TRBJ2-1; 8 bases are a match to TRBD2. This CDR3 region has 14 residues. J was trimmed by 5 bases and V by 6 bases; bases with no gene match: 6. CDR3 DNA: TGTGCCAGCAGACTAGCGGAGAAACACAATGAGCAGTTCTTC. Residues: CASRLAEKHNEQFF.

This chain uses TRBV3-1 with TRBJ2-1; D unresolved. V was trimmed by 0 bases and J by 1 base, leaving 19 bases between them. Germline CDR1 and CDR2: LGHDT and YNNKEL (reference sequence). The CDR3 is 19 amino acids. The CDR3 spells CASSQENSWLSTSYNEQFF. The DNA of the CDR3 is TGTGCCAGCAGCCAAGAAAATTCCTGGTTAAGTACGTCCTACAATGAGCAGTTCTTC.

The chain links TRBV10-3 to TRBJ2-2; the D gene could be TRBD1 or TRBD2 (6 bases each). The germline gives CDR1 ENHRY, CDR2 SYGVKD. This CDR3 is built from 15 residues. Trimming shortened V by 6 bases and J by 1 base, and 12 bases separated the two germline ends. The DNA for the CDR3 is TGTGCCATCAGGCCCGGAGGGGGGAACACCGGGGAGCTGTTTTTT. Translation: CAIRPGGGNTGELFF.

This sequence joins TRBV4-3 and TRBJ2-2, with D possibly matching TRBD1 (6 bases). Germline CDR1 LGHNA, CDR2 YSLEER. This CDR3 has 24 amino acids. With 4 bases removed from V and 6 bases from J, the gap between germline ends came to 42 bases. The CDR3, as DNA: TGCGCCAGCAGCCTCCCCCCAGGCTCCGTCGGGCCAGGGGCGATGCAGATCCCGTCCGGGGAGCTGTTTTTT. Protein: CASSLPPGSVGPGAMQIPSGELFF.

This clonotype appeared many times. CDR3: CASSLVGSSLSSYNEQFF. The CDR3 DNA reads as TGTGCCAGCAGCCTAGTCGGAAGCAGCCTTAGCTCCTACAATGAGCAGTTCTTC. The chain combines TRBV7-9 with TRBJ2-1; D remains ambiguous. V gave up 5 bases and J gave up 0 bases, with 20 bases separating them. In germline, CDR1 is SEHNR, CDR2 FQNEAQ (reference sequence). CDR3 length: 18 residues.

The chain recombines TRBV20-1 with TRBJ2-7; tentatively, D is TRBD2 (5 bases). Trimming removed 6 bases at V and 2 bases at J, with 17 bases between. This CDR3 spans 14 amino acids. Germline V gives CDR1 DFQATT, CDR2 SNEGSKA (reference sequence). The DNA of the CDR3 is TGCAGTGCCCCAGAAGAGGGTAGGGCCTACGAGCAGTACTTC. Its protein is CSAPEEGRAYEQYF.

On this clonotype: Being one base from a much bigger clone, this may be a read error. The chain has TRBV7-2 and TRBJ2-6; D gene unclear. Germline CDR1 is SGHTA and CDR2 is FQGNSA. This CDR3 contains 15 residues. CDR3 protein: CAGSLVGSGANVLTF. In nucleotides, the CDR3 is TGTGCCGGCAGCTTAGTAGGGTCTGGGGCCAACGTCCTGACTTTC.